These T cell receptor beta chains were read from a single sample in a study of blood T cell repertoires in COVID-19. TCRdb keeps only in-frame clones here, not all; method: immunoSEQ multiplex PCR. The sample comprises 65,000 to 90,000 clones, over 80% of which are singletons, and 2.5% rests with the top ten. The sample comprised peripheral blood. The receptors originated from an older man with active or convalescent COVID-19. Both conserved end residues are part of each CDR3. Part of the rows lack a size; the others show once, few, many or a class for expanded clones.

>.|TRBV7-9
CASSPRDTEAFF
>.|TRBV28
CASSLDRVGQPQHF
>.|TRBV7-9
CASTPPGLAGASEQFF
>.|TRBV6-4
CASSEGQGANEQFF
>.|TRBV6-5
CASSQTSGGTDTQYF
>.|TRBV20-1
CSASGREGLGEQFF
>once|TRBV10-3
CAISETSGQGLSPLHF
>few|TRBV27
CATAPPGLEQYF
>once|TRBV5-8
CASSFRGNNSPLHF
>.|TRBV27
CASSSPPGSSNTEAFF
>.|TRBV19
CASSSSGRTDTQYF
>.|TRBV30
CAWRFSGVYNEQFF
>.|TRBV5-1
CASSFRGPGYEQYF
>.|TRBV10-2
CASSGGGTQYF
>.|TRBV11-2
CASSLQGAAGNTIYF
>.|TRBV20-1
CSAPLGDTQYF
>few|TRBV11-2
CASSNAAGGDTIYF
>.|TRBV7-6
CASSMGQLMGANVLTF
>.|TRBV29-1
CSVSRDRDTQYF
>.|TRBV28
CASSKDRYYGYTF
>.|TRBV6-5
CASSYRGGYTEAFF
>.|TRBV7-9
CASSRERAVGEQFF
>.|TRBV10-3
CAISEGTGRYEQYF
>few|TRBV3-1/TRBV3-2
CASSQVPGTAGYTF
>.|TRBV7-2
CASSPQTVLYEQYF
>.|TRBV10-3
CAISAAGGSYEQYF
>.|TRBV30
CAWSVSRQGRLSDGYTF